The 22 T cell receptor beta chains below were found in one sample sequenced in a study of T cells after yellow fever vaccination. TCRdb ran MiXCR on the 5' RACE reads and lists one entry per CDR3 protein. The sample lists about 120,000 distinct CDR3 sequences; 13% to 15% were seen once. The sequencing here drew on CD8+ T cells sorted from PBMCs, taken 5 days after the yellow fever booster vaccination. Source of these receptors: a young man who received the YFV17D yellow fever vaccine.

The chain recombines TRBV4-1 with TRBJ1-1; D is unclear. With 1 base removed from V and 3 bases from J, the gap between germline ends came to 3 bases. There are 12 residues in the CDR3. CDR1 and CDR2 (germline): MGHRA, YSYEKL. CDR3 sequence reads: CASSQGDTEAFF. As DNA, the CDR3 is TGCGCCAGCAGCCAAGGGGACACTGAAGCTTTCTTT.

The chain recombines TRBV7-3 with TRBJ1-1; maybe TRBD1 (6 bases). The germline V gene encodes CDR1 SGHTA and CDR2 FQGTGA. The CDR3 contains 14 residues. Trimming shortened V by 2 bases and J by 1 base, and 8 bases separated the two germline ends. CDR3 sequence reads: CASSLEGGNTEAFF. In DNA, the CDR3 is TGTGCCAGCAGCTTAGAAGGGGGGAACACTGAAGCTTTCTTT. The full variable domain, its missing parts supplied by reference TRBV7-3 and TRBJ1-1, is GAGVSQTPSNKVTEKGKYVELRCDPISGHTALYWYRQSLGQGPEFLIYFQGTGAADDSGLPNDRFFAVRPEGSVSTLKIQRTERGDSAVYLCASSLEGGNTEAFFGQGTRLTVV.

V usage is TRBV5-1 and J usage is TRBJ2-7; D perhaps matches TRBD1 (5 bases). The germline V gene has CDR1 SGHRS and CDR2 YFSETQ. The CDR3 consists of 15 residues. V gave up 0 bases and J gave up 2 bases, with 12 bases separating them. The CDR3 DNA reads TGCGCCAGCAGCTTGGAGGGGATTCCCACCTACGAGCAGTACGTC. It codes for CASSLEGIPTYEQYV.

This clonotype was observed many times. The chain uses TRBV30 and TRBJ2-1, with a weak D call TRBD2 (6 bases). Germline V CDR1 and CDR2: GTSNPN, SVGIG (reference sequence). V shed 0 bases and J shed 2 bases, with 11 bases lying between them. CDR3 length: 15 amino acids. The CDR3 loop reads CAWSVPGDPYNEQFF. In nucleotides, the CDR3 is TGTGCCTGGAGTGTACCGGGGGACCCCTACAATGAGCAGTTCTTC.

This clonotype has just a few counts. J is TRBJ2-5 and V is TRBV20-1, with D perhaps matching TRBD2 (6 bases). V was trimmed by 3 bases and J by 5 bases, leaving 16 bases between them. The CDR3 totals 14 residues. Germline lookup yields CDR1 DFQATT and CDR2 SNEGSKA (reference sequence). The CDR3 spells CSASPGGGAETQYF. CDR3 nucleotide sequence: TGCAGTGCTAGTCCCGGTGGCGGGGCGGAGACCCAGTACTTC.

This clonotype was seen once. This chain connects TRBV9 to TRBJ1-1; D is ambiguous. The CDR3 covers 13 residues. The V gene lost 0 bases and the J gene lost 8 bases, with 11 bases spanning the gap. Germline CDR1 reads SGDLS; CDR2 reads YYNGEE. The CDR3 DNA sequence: TGTGCCAGCAGCGTAGTGGTCGGGAAGGAAGCTTTCTTT. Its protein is CASSVVVGKEAFF.

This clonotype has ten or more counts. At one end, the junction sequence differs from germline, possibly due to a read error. This chain's CDR3 is CATWTGNIGELFF. The CDR3 DNA is TGTGCCACCTGGACAGGGAACATCGGGGAGCTGTTTTTT. The chain is built from TRBV11-2 and TRBJ2-2, with 8 bases that match TRBD1. Germline assignment: CDR1 SGHAT and CDR2 FQNNGV. This CDR3 has 13 amino acids.

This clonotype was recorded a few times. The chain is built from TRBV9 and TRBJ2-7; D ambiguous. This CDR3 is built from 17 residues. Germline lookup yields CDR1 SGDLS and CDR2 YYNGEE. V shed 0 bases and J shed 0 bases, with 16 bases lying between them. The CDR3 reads CASSVDSGPRSSYEQYF. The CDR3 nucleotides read TGTGCCAGCAGCGTAGACTCCGGGCCCAGGAGCTCCTACGAGCAGTACTTC. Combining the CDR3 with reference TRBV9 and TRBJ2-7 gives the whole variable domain DSGVTQTPKHLITATGQRVTLRCSPRSGDLSVYWYQQSLDQGLQFLIQYYNGEERAKGNILERFSAQQFPDLHSELNLSSLELGDSALYFCASSVDSGPRSSYEQYFGPGTRLTVT.

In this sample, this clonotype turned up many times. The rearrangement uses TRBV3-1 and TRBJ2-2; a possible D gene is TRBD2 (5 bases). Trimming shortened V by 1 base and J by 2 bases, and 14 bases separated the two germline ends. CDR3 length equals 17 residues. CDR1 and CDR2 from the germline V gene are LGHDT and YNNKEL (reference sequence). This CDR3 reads CASSQGLNQLNTGELFF. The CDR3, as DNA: TGTGCCAGCAGCCAAGGACTAAATCAGTTAAACACCGGGGAGCTGTTTTTT.

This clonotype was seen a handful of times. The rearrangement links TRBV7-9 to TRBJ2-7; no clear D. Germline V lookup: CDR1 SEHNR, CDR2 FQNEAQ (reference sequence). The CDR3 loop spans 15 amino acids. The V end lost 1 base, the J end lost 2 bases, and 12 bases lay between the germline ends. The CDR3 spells CASSLGATATYEQYF. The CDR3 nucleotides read TGTGCCAGCAGCTTAGGGGCGACGGCAACCTACGAGCAGTACTTC. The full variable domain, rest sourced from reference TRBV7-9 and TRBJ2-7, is DTGVSQNPRHKITKRGQNVTFRCDPISEHNRLYWYRQTLGQGPEFLTYFQNEAQLEKSRLLSDRFSAERPKGSFSTLEIQRTEQGDSAMYLCASSLGATATYEQYFGPGTRLTVT.

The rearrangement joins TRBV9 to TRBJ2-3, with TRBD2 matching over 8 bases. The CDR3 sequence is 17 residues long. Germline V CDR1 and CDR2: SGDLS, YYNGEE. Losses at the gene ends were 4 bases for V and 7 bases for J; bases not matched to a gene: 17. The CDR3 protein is CASSPTLAGGHSYTQYF. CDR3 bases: TGTGCCAGCAGCCCCACCTTGGCGGGGGGCCACAGCTATACGCAGTATTTT.

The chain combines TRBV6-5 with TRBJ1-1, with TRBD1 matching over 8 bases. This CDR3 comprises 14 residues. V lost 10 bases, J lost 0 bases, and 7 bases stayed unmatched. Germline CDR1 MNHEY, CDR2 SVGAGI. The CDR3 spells CAIYRQGLNTEAFF. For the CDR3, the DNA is TGTGCCATCTACCGACAGGGGTTGAACACTGAAGCTTTCTTT.

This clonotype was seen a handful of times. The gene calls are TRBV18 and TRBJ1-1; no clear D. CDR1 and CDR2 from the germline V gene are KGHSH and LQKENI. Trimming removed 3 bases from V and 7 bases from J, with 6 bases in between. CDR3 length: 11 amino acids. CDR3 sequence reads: CASSPKGEAFF. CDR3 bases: TGTGCCAGCTCACCCAAGGGTGAAGCTTTCTTT.

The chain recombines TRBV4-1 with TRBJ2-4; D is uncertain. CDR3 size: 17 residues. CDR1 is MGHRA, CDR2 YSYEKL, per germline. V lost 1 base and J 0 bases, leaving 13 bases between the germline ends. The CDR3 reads CASSQGPTRLAKNIQYF. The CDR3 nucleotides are TGCGCCAGCAGCCAAGGGCCGACACGTCTAGCCAAAAACATTCAGTACTTC.

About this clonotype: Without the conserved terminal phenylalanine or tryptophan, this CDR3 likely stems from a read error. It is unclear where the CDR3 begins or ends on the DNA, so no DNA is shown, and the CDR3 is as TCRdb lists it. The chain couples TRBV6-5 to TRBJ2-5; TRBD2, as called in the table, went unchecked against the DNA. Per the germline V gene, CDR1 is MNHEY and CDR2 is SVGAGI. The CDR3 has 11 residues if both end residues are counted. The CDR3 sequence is CASSYSQRGAV.

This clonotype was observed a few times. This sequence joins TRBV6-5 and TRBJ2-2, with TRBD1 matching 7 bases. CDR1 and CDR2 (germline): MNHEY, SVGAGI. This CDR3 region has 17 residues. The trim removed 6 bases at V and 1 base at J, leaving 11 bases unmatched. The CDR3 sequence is CASRLSPGTENTGELFF. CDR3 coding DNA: TGTGCCAGCAGACTCTCCCCCGGGACAGAGAACACCGGGGAGCTGTTTTTT.

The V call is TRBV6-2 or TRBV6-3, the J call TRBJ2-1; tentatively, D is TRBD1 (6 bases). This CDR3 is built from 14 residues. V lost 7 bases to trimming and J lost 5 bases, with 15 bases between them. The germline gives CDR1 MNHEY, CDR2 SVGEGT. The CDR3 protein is CASKWRTADNEQFF. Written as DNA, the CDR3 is TGTGCCAGCAAGTGGAGGACAGCGGACAATGAGCAGTTCTTC.

In DNA form, the CDR3 reads TGCGCCAGCAGCCAAGGGTCCCAAGAGACCCAGTACTTC. The encoded protein is CASSQGSQETQYF. The chain recombines TRBV4-3 with TRBJ2-5; D ambiguous. Trimming removed 1 base from V and 1 base from J, with 4 bases in between. The CDR3 runs to 13 residues. CDR1 is LGHNA, CDR2 YSLEER, per germline.

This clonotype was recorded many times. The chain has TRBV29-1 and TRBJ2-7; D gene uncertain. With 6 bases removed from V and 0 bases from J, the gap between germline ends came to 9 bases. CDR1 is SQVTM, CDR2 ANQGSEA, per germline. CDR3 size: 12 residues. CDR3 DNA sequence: TGCAGCGTAACCGCTAGCTCCTACGAGCAGTACTTC. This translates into CSVTASSYEQYF.

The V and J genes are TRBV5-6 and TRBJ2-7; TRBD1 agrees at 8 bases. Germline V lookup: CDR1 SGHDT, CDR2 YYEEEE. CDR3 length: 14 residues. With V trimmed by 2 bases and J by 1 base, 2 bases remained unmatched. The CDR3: CASSFGTGSYEQYF. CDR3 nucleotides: TGTGCCAGCAGCTTCGGGACAGGATCCTACGAGCAGTACTTC.

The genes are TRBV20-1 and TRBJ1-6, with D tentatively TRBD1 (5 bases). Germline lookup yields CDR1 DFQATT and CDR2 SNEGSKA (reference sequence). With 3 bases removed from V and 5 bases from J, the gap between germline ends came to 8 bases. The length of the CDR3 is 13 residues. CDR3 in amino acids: CSARGGNNSPLHF. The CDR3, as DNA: TGCAGTGCTAGGGGGGGAAATAATTCACCCCTCCACTTT.

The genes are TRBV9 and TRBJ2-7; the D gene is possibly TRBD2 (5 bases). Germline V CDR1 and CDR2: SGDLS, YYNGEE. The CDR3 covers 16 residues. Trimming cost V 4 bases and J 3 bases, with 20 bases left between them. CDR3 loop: CASSPRPGTSLYEQYF. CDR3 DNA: TGTGCCAGCAGCCCCCGCCCGGGAACGTCCCTCTACGAGCAGTACTTC.